The 32 T cell receptor beta chains below all came from one sample that was sequenced in a study of cytomegalovirus exposure and HLA in healthy donors. Amplification used 60 Vbeta primers and 13 Jbeta primers. The assay was immunoSEQ multiplex PCR, and TCRdb's table has in-frame clones only and misses some. Among 150,000 to 200,000 clones listed, around 80% were seen once. The sequencing sample was made of PBMCs. These receptors were taken from a male donor in good health and CMV-seropositive.

This clone was found once. A junction boundary mismatches the germline segment, possibly from a read error. The chain recombines TRBV7-9 with TRBJ1-2, with TRBD1 matching 12 bases. Looked up from germline, CDR1 is SEHNR and CDR2 is FQNEAQ (reference sequence). CDR3 length: 15 residues. CDR3 in amino acids: CSSSSPGQGAYGYTF. The DNA for the CDR3 is TGTTCCAGCAGCTCACCGGGACAGGGGGCCTATGGCTACACCTTC.

This clone was counted a few times. The chain links TRBV19 to TRBJ1-1, with unresolved D. V was clipped by 1 base and J by 0 bases, with 12 bases between them. CDR3 length: 16 residues. From germline, CDR1 is LNHDA and CDR2 SQIVND (reference sequence). This CDR3 is CASSIVIQPVNTEAFF. CDR3 nucleotide sequence: TGTGCCAGTAGTATAGTGATACAGCCAGTGAACACTGAAGCTTTCTTT.

The V call is TRBV30, the J call TRBJ1-2; TRBD1 matches at 10 bases. The CDR3 has 13 residues. CDR1 and CDR2 from the germline V gene are GTSNPN and SVGIG (reference sequence). J lost 5 bases, V lost 7 bases, and 7 bases had no gene match. This CDR3 is CAFSGTGAYGYTF. CDR3 in DNA: TGTGCCTTCTCCGGGACAGGGGCTTATGGCTACACCTTC. The full variable domain, in which reference TRBV30 and TRBJ1-2 provide the parts outside the CDR3, is SQTIHQWPATLVQPVGSPLSLECTVEGTSNPNLYWYRQAAGRGLQLLFYSVGIGQISSEVPQNLSASRPQDRQFILSSKKLLLSDSGFYLCAFSGTGAYGYTFGSGTRLTVV.

The rearrangement links TRBV7-2 to TRBJ2-3; no clear D gene. The germline V gene encodes CDR1 SGHTA and CDR2 FQGNSA. Trimming stripped 5 bases from V and 0 bases from J, with 12 bases between. The CDR3 covers 15 residues. The CDR3 DNA reads as TGTGCCAGCAGCGCTCGAGCACCCAGCACAGATACGCAGTATTTT. Its translation is CASSARAPSTDTQYF. The full variable domain, in which reference TRBV7-2 and TRBJ2-3 provide the parts outside the CDR3, is GAGVSQSPSNKVTEKGKDVELRCDPISGHTALYWYRQSLGQGLEFLIYFQGNSAPDKSGLPSDRFSAERTGGSVSTLTIQRTQQEDSAVYLCASSARAPSTDTQYFGPGTRLTVL.

Details on this clone: At one of its ends the junction is not consistent with the germline gene, which may arise from a read error. The chain recombines TRBV7-9 with TRBJ2-1; 7 bases line up with TRBD2. Germline CDR1 reads SEHNR; CDR2 reads FQNEAQ (reference sequence). This CDR3 contains 16 residues. In nucleotides, the CDR3 is TGTTCCAGCAGCCAAGAGGTGCTAGCGGACCACAATGAGCAGTTCTTC. Amino acids: CSSSQEVLADHNEQFF.

The gene calls are TRBV18 and TRBJ2-1; 9 nucleotides agree with TRBD2. Germline CDR1 is KGHSH and CDR2 is LQKENI. The V segment lost 2 bases and the J segment 7 bases; nucleotides outside the gene matches: 9. The CDR3 extends over 16 amino acids. CDR3 in amino acids: CASSPEGAGGRNEQFF. The CDR3 coding sequence is TGTGCCAGCTCACCAGAGGGAGCGGGAGGACGAAATGAGCAGTTCTTC.

Written as DNA, the CDR3 is TGTGCCAGTAGTAGGACAAGACAAGAGACCCAGTACTTC. Its translation: CASSRTRQETQYF. V and J are TRBV19 and TRBJ2-5, with D tentatively TRBD1 (5 bases). The V and J ends lost 4 bases and 2 bases respectively, with 8 bases between them. CDR3 length: 13 residues. Germline loops: CDR1 LNHDA, CDR2 SQIVND (reference sequence).

V and J are TRBV14 and TRBJ2-2; perhaps TRBD1 as D (6 bases). Germline V gene data show CDR1 as SGHDN and CDR2 as FVKESK. V shed 4 bases and J shed 1 base, with 13 bases lying between them. This CDR3 region has 16 residues. In DNA form, the CDR3 reads TGTGCCAGCAGCCGCCTTGAGGGGGTGAACACCGGGGAGCTGTTTTTT. Its translation: CASSRLEGVNTGELFF.

The V and J genes are TRBV11-1 and TRBJ2-5; D remains ambiguous. This CDR3 has 12 amino acids. In germline, CDR1 is SGHAT, CDR2 FQDESV (reference sequence). The ends were cut back, 4 bases at V and 2 bases at J, with 5 bases in the middle. CDR3 nucleotide sequence: TGTGCCAGCAGCTCCTCGCAAGAGACCCAGTACTTC. Translating it yields CASSSSQETQYF.

The chain combines TRBV27 with TRBJ1-5; D not resolved. V lost 3 bases, J lost 9 bases, and 15 bases lay in between. This CDR3 contains 14 residues. Germline V lookup: CDR1 MNHEY, CDR2 SMNVEV (reference sequence). CDR3 in amino acids: CASSFGEDGWPQHF. CDR3 sequence (DNA): TGTGCCAGCAGTTTTGGGGAGGATGGGTGGCCCCAGCATTTT.

The chain uses TRBV29-1 and TRBJ2-5, with 10 nucleotides matching TRBD2. The DNA end is more similar to TRBJ2-7, so the J call may be wrong. CDR1 is SQVTM, CDR2 ANQGSEA, per germline. CDR3 size: 13 residues. The CDR3 loop reads CSVGIAGGYEQYF. CDR3 nucleotides: TGCAGCGTTGGAATAGCGGGAGGTTACGAGCAGTACTTC.

In DNA, the CDR3 is TGTGCCAGCAGTTTGGATCTAGCGGGCCCCGAGCAGTACTTC. Protein: CASSLDLAGPEQYF. The chain recombines TRBV28 with TRBJ2-7; 8 nucleotides align to TRBD2. The germline V gene encodes CDR1 MDHEN and CDR2 SYDVKM. The CDR3 extends over 14 amino acids. The junction had 7 bases not matched to a gene; V was cut back by 3 bases and J by 6 bases.

The gene calls are TRBV7-6 and TRBJ2-7, with D possibly TRBD2 on 5 matching bases. Trimming took off 1 base at V and 1 base at J, with 11 bases between the two ends. Germline CDR1 and CDR2: SGHVS and FNYEAQ. CDR3 size: 15 residues. This chain's CDR3 is CASSLGGPLSYEQYF. The CDR3 DNA reads as TGTGCCAGCAGCTTAGGCGGGCCCCTTTCCTACGAGCAGTACTTC.

This chain joins TRBV5-1 and TRBJ2-7, with 7 positions matching TRBD1. This CDR3 region has 14 residues. The V segment lost 3 bases and the J segment 5 bases; nucleotides outside the gene matches: 8. In germline, CDR1 is SGHRS, CDR2 YFSETQ. The CDR3 region has the DNA TGCGCCAGCAGCTCAGTAGGACAGGAGGACGAGCAGTACTTC. Translated, it gives CASSSVGQEDEQYF.

The V and J genes are TRBV2 and TRBJ2-7; D perhaps matches TRBD2 (5 bases). CDR3 length: 13 residues. CDR1 is SNHLY and CDR2 is FYNNEI in the germline V gene. V lost 5 bases and J lost 3, with 11 bases in between. CDR3 sequence reads: CASSSAELYEQYF. The CDR3 DNA reads as TGTGCCAGCAGTTCAGCGGAGCTCTACGAGCAGTACTTC. The whole variable domain, remainder taken from reference TRBV2 and TRBJ2-7, is EPEVTQTPSHQVTQMGQEVILRCVPISNHLYFYWYRQILGQKVEFLVSFYNNEISEKSEIFDDQFSVERPDGSNFTLKIRSTKLEDSAMYFCASSSAELYEQYFGPGTRLTVT.

This rearrangement joins TRBV7-8 to TRBJ2-3; 8 bases align to TRBD2. The germline V gene has CDR1 SGHVS and CDR2 FQNEAQ. The CDR3 extends over 17 amino acids. The ends lost 5 bases at V and 3 bases at J; junction bases unmatched: 13. The chain's CDR3 is CASSPTLSGRRTDTQYF. The CDR3 DNA reads as TGTGCCAGCAGCCCTACCCTGAGCGGGAGAAGGACAGATACGCAGTATTTT.

The chain joins TRBV7-9 to TRBJ2-2; 9 bases line up with TRBD1. The germline V gene encodes CDR1 SEHNR and CDR2 FQNEAQ (reference sequence). There are 16 residues in the CDR3. The J segment lost 3 bases and the V segment lost 4 bases, leaving 6 bases of the junction unmatched. CDR3 region: CASSSLRDRDTGELFF. Here the CDR3 DNA reads TGTGCCAGCAGCTCGCTCCGGGACAGGGACACCGGGGAGCTGTTTTTT.

The V and J genes are TRBV7-9 and TRBJ2-2, with 12 nucleotides matching TRBD1. The junction had 8 bases not matched to a gene; V was cut back by 5 bases and J by 4 bases. CDR1 and CDR2 from the germline V gene are SEHNR and FQNEAQ (reference sequence). The CDR3 is made up of 17 amino acids. The CDR3 DNA sequence: TGTGCCAGCAGCCCCGGGACAGGGGGCCGTTCCACCGGGGAGCTGTTTTTT. It specifies CASSPGTGGRSTGELFF.

The chain recombines TRBV5-6 with TRBJ2-1, with D perhaps matching TRBD2 (7 bases). The CDR3 has 14 amino acids. The germline CDR1 and CDR2 sequences are SGHDT and YYEEEE. V was clipped by 2 bases and J by 8 bases, with 14 bases between them. DNA for the CDR3: TGTGCCAGCAGCTTACAGGGCGCGGGAGATGAGCAGTTCTTC. Translated, it gives CASSLQGAGDEQFF. Filled out from reference TRBV5-6 and TRBJ2-1, the complete variable domain reads DAGVTQSPTHLIKTRGQQVTLRCSPKSGHDTVSWYQQALGQGPQFIFQYYEEEERQRGNFPDRFSGHQFPNYSSELNVNALLLGDSALYLCASSLQGAGDEQFFGPGTRLTVL.

V gene TRBV4-2 combines with J gene TRBJ2-5; tentative D call: TRBD2 (5 bases). Germline loops: CDR1 LGHNA, CDR2 YNFKEQ. V lost 0 bases and J lost 8, with 19 bases in between. CDR3 length: 16 residues. The CDR3 DNA sequence: TGTGCCAGCAGCCAAGACAGAACTAGGCCAAGAGAAACCCAGTACTTC. Translated, it gives CASSQDRTRPRETQYF.

The CDR3 DNA reads as TGTGCCAGCAGCCCAGGGGAGTGGAACGAGCAGTACTTC. Amino acid sequence: CASSPGEWNEQYF. The V and J genes are TRBV4-2 and TRBJ2-7; D is perhaps TRBD1 (6 bases). The germline gives CDR1 LGHNA, CDR2 YNFKEQ. The V end was cut by 4 bases, the J end by 5 bases, with 12 bases between. This CDR3 has 13 amino acids.

The chain combines TRBV6-1 with TRBJ2-5; TRBD1 is a possible D gene (6 bases). CDR1 is MNHNS, CDR2 SASEGT, per germline. Between the trimmed V and J ends, which lost 6 bases and 4 bases, there was a span of 12 bases. This CDR3 has 13 amino acids. The CDR3 loop reads CASRPQGPETQYF. CDR3 coding DNA: TGTGCCAGCAGGCCACAGGGTCCAGAGACCCAGTACTTC.

The chain couples TRBV4-3 to TRBJ1-2, with unresolved D. The CDR3 sequence is 16 residues long. CDR1 is LGHNA, CDR2 YSLEER, per germline. Deletions cut 0 bases from V and 5 bases from J, with 16 bases between. The CDR3 DNA reads as TGCGCCAGCAGCCAAGATTCCGCTTATTACAGTTATGGCTACACCTTC. This sequence encodes CASSQDSAYYSYGYTF.

As to this clone: One junction end disagrees with the germline gene, perhaps due to a read error. This chain connects TRBV7-9 to TRBJ2-3, with TRBD2 matching over 9 bases. CDR1 is SEHNR, CDR2 FQNEAQ, per germline (reference sequence). The CDR3 length is 18 residues. For the CDR3, the DNA is TGTTCCAGCAGCTTAAAATTCCGGCTAGCGGGATCTCCAGATACGCAGTATTTT. Its protein product is CSSSLKFRLAGSPDTQYF. The variable domain in full, with the rest retrieved from reference TRBV7-9 and TRBJ2-3, is DTGVSQNPRHKITKRGQNVTFRCDPISEHNRLYWYRQTLGQGPEFLTYFQNEAQLEKSRLLSDRFSAERPKGSFSTLEIQRTEQGDSAMYLCSSSLKFRLAGSPDTQYFGPGTRLTVL.

CDR3 loop: CASSSTGGPNEKLFF. In nucleotides, the CDR3 is TGTGCCAGCAGTTCGACAGGGGGCCCTAATGAAAAACTGTTTTTT. This chain links TRBV6-5 with TRBJ1-4, with TRBD1 matching over 10 bases. The germline CDR1 and CDR2 sequences are MNHEY and SVGAGI. The CDR3 consists of 15 residues. Germline trimming cut 4 bases from V and 3 bases from J; bases unmatched to any gene: 2.

This chain uses TRBV9 with TRBJ2-2, with 10 bases that match TRBD2. Germline V gives CDR1 SGDLS, CDR2 YYNGEE. The CDR3 has 18 amino acids. V trimming: 6 bases; J trimming: 4 bases; junction bases outside the gene matches: 15. CDR3 sequence: CASTPRSGRGVGTGELFF. CDR3 nucleotide sequence: TGTGCCAGCACCCCGAGGAGCGGGAGGGGCGTGGGCACCGGGGAGCTGTTTTTT.

The rearrangement links TRBV11-2 to TRBJ1-1; possibly TRBD1 for D (6 bases). Germline CDR1 SGHAT, CDR2 FQNNGV. The CDR3 covers 16 residues. Trimming took off 1 base at V and 5 bases at J, with 17 bases between the two ends. CDR3 amino acids: CASSLGRQVRGTEAFF. The CDR3, as DNA: TGTGCCAGCAGCTTAGGAAGGCAGGTGAGGGGGACTGAAGCTTTCTTT.

This clone was counted only a few times. The chain recombines TRBV6-5 with TRBJ2-1, with 7 positions matching TRBD2. The CDR3 loop spans 13 amino acids. Germline CDR1 MNHEY, CDR2 SVGAGI. V gave up 8 bases and J gave up 7 bases; unmatched junction bases: 8. The CDR3 bases are TGTGCCAGCTATGGCGGGAGTAGGAATGAGCAGTTCTTC. This gives the protein CASYGGSRNEQFF.

The chain has TRBV11-3 and TRBJ2-2; 7 positions match TRBD2. Germline CDR1 and CDR2: SGHNT and YENEEA. The V gene end was trimmed by 7 bases and the J gene end by 1 base; junction bases not matched to a gene: 9. The CDR3 runs 16 residues. The CDR3 region is CASKRAGSRNTGELFF. In DNA, the CDR3 is TGTGCCAGCAAACGAGCGGGGTCAAGGAACACCGGGGAGCTGTTTTTT.

The chain recombines TRBV5-4 with TRBJ1-2; 8 bases are a match to TRBD1. V lost 3 bases to trimming and J lost 4 bases; unmatched junction nucleotides: 5. Germline loops: CDR1 SGHNT, CDR2 YYREEE (reference sequence). The CDR3 runs to 14 residues. The CDR3 nucleotides read TGTGCCAGCAGCTGGGGACAGGCCGTCTATGGCTACACCTTC. As protein: CASSWGQAVYGYTF.

The chain is built from TRBV7-2 and TRBJ1-3; 11 bases fit TRBD1. Losses at the gene ends were 7 bases for V and 2 bases for J; bases not matched to a gene: 7. Germline V gene lookup returns CDR1 SGHTA and CDR2 FQGNSA. The CDR3 contains 16 residues. The CDR3 bases are TGTGCCAGCACCGAGGGGGGACAGGGGGCTGGAAACACCATATATTTT. Protein product: CASTEGGQGAGNTIYF.

This clone was observed once. The chain links TRBV9 to TRBJ2-7; tentative D call: TRBD2 (6 bases). The V end was cut by 4 bases, the J end by 4 bases, with 18 bases between. CDR1 SGDLS and CDR2 YYNGEE come from the germline V gene. The CDR3 is 15 residues long. CDR3 sequence: CASSPHEGGGYEQYF. The CDR3 DNA is TGTGCCAGCAGCCCCCACGAGGGAGGAGGGTACGAGCAGTACTTC.